This T cell receptor beta chain was identified in a study of Ad26.COV2.S vaccination and SARS-CoV-2 variants. About the study: Ad26.COV2.S shots went into the muscle once or twice, 56 days apart.

The V end lost 1 base, the J end lost 3 bases, and 3 bases lay between the germline ends. Germline CDR1 is SGHTA and CDR2 is FQGNSA. This CDR3 has 13 residues. Sample treatment: about 20 received Ad26.COV2.S at low or high dose, single or two shots; several received placebo; per-sample allocation not given. Day 63 after the first vaccine or placebo injection was the time point for sampling. An adult donor aged 18-55 years was enrolled in Boston. Concerning this clone itself: Its antigen is unidentified. Distinct nucleotide sequences in the sample also encode this CDR3.

Study-wide points: While placebo recipients had lower spike-specific TCR breadth, vaccine recipients had more. Possibly, TCR breadth and depth analyses underestimated total T cell responses.

Assay: immunoSEQ multiplex PCR; the TCRdb copy retains only in-frame clones and omits some. The table lists a few hundred thousand clones, approximately 90% of them singletons. The V gene is TRBV7-2, the J gene TRBJ2-2; D call uncertain. Material: peripheral blood, obtained in a trial of Ad26.COV2.S vaccine versus placebo. This receptor was identified in a person aged 18-60 years who received the Ad26.COV2.S COVID-19 vaccine or a placebo. The CDR3 sequence: CASSLDYTGELFF. As DNA, the CDR3 is TGTGCCAGCAGCTTAGATTACACCGGGGAGCTGTTTTTT.